This record covers a single T cell receptor (beta chain). This entry is derived from a study of OX40 agonist ivuxolimab in advanced cancers. Data came from immunoSEQ multiplex PCR; TCRdb stores just in-frame clones and leaves some out. The sample contains about 73,000 clones, roughly 85% of which appear only once. The germline V and J ends were trimmed by 7 bases and 0 bases, with 10 bases remaining between them. Germline V lookup: CDR1 WNHNN, CDR2 SYGVQD (reference sequence). The CDR3 has 13 amino acids. The chain has TRBV10-1 and TRBJ2-7; the D gene is possibly TRBD2 (5 bases). This TCR came from an adult with an advanced solid tumor such as melanoma, head and neck, liver or kidney cancer. The input for sequencing was CD4+ or CD8+ T cells sorted from blood, taken in a trial of the OX40 agonist ivuxolimab. CDR3 DNA: TGCGCCAGCACTAGCAGAAACTCCTACGAGCAGTACTTC. It is translated as CASTSRNSYEQYF.